This T cell receptor (beta chain) was sequenced during a study of vaccination effects on CD4 cells after COVID-19. With regard to this clone: Its antigen is unknown.

The CDR3 has 15 residues. Trimming at V came to 0 bases and at J to 6 bases, leaving 5 bases not matched to a gene. Germline V CDR1 and CDR2: MNHNY, SVGAGI (reference sequence). Study results and limitations: Marked contraction was observed in infection-induced and vaccine-induced clones late after vaccination.

Antigen-specific CD4+ T cells expanded by the ViraFEST assay with viral peptide pools were then sequenced. At the end of 9 to 11 days of culture, CD4+ T cells were isolated. Everyone in the study got two shots of either the BNT162b2 or mRNA-1273 vaccine. Cultures received IL-2 medium that replaced half the medium on days 3 and 7. Clones were read by immunoSEQ multiplex PCR, and TCRdb kept only the in-frame ones, dropping some. Found here are about 60,000 clones, around 78% of them singletons; the top ten hold roughly 2%. The rearrangement uses TRBV6-6 and TRBJ1-5; 7 bases line up with TRBD1. The sample in question was CD4+ T cells from PBMCs cultured with HCoV-OC43 spike peptides, obtained after COVID-19 vaccination. As for subset: HCoV-OC43 spike overlapping peptide pool stimulation. This sequence was found in a human donor who received a COVID-19 vaccine. The CDR3 region is CASSYSKGASQPQHF. CDR3 bases: TGTGCCAGCAGTTACTCAAAGGGGGCCAGTCAGCCCCAGCATTTT.